A selection of T cell receptor beta chains follows, all from one sample in a study of blood T cells in healthy people across ages. TCRdb re-called the 5' RACE reads with MiXCR, one entry per CDR3 protein. The data hold approximately 580,000 distinct CDR3 sequences, with about 24% observed a single time. These records were also assigned to another study, of T cells of mothers and their children.

The sequenced sample consisted of blood. The receptors come from a boy between 10 and 17 years old in good health. Each CDR3 is given with its conserved first and last residue. A D gene is named only where the DNA matches it firmly. Not all rows give a size; the values are once, few, many and, for expanded clones, a class.

cdr3_aa cdr3_nt clone_size cdr3_length j_call d_call v_call
CAISGRDTEAFF TGTGCCATCAGTGGAAGAGACACTGAAGCTTTCTTT - 12 TRBJ1-1 - TRBV10-3
CSAYPQGSETQYF TGCAGCGCCTATCCCCAGGGTAGCGAGACCCAGTACTTC few 13 TRBJ2-5 - TRBV29-1
CASSQEGRQGRREAFF TGCGCCAGCAGCCAAGAGGGACGACAGGGCCGGAGAGAAGCTTTCTTT few 16 TRBJ1-1 TRBD1 TRBV4-1
CASSLSGLDAETQYF TGTGCCAGCAGCTTAAGTGGTTTGGACGCCGAGACCCAGTACTTC - 15 TRBJ2-5 - TRBV7-2
CASSWGLAGGEQYF TGTGCCAGCAGCTGGGGACTAGCGGGGGGCGAGCAGTACTTC few 14 TRBJ2-7 TRBD2 TRBV7-9
CSARAGTVIIDWEFDAGNTEAFF TGCAGTGCTAGAGCCGGGACAGTAATAATAGATTGGGAATTCGACGCGGGGAACACTGAAGCTTTCTTT few 23 TRBJ1-1 TRBD1 TRBV20-1
CSARDRERPPGYGYTF TGCAGTGCTAGGGACCGGGAACGCCCCCCGGGCTATGGCTACACCTTC - 16 TRBJ1-2 - TRBV20-1
CASTPGQTLYEQYF TGTGCCAGTACTCCGGGACAGACCCTCTACGAGCAGTACTTC few 14 TRBJ2-7 TRBD1 TRBV4-2
CASSPGTGGFRNQPQHF TGTGCCAGCAGCCCAGGGACAGGGGGCTTCCGCAATCAGCCCCAGCATTTT - 17 TRBJ1-5 TRBD1 TRBV4-2
CASSSQDPWGWSDEQFF TGCGCCAGCAGCTCCCAGGACCCCTGGGGTTGGTCAGATGAGCAGTTCTTC - 17 TRBJ2-1 - TRBV5-1
CASRPPRSRGNEQFF TGTGCAAGTCGCCCCCCTAGAAGTCGAGGCAATGAGCAGTTCTTC - 15 TRBJ2-1 - TRBV12-2
CASSLYAGTTLQETQYF TGTGCCAGCAGTTTATACGCCGGGACAACCCTTCAAGAGACCCAGTACTTC - 17 TRBJ2-5 - TRBV12-3/TRBV12-4
CATSEGQAHGYTF TGTGCCACCAGTGAGGGACAGGCGCATGGCTACACCTTC - 13 TRBJ1-2 TRBD1 TRBV24-1
CASSSNRGPRVTNEKLFF TGTGCCAGCAGCTCAAATAGGGGCCCCAGGGTGACTAATGAAAAACTGTTTTTT - 18 TRBJ1-4 - TRBV11-2
CASSLKGGVAGFADTQYF TGTGCCAGCAGCCTAAAGGGGGGAGTAGCGGGATTTGCAGATACGCAGTATTTT - 18 TRBJ2-3 TRBD2 TRBV3-1
CASSLDPGLAGLGDTQYF TGTGCCAGCAGCTTAGATCCGGGACTAGCGGGATTGGGAGATACGCAGTATTTT many 18 TRBJ2-3 TRBD2 TRBV11-2
CASSFVSSYEQYF TGTGCCAGCAGCTTTGTCAGCTCCTACGAGCAGTACTTC - 13 TRBJ2-7 - TRBV13
CASSFRDRPETQYF TGTGCCAGCAGTTTTCGGGACAGACCAGAGACCCAGTACTTC few 14 TRBJ2-5 TRBD1 TRBV12-3/TRBV12-4
CASSQTGGTSGLYNEQFF TGTGCCAGCAGCCAGACGGGTGGGACTAGCGGTCTATACAATGAGCAGTTCTTC few 18 TRBJ2-1 TRBD2 TRBV4-2
CASKGQSPRFGSYEQYF TGTGCCAGCAAAGGTCAGTCCCCTCGATTCGGCTCCTACGAGCAGTACTTC - 17 TRBJ2-7 - TRBV28
CASSRHSNEKLFF TGTGCCAGCTCTCGGCACTCCAATGAAAAACTGTTTTTT few 13 TRBJ1-4 - TRBV27
CSVQGPNGYEQYF TGCAGCGTTCAGGGGCCCAACGGGTACGAGCAGTACTTC few 13 TRBJ2-7 - TRBV29-1
CSARDLAQGDAGELFF TGCAGTGCTAGAGATCTCGCCCAGGGGGACGCCGGGGAGCTGTTTTTT - 16 TRBJ2-2 TRBD1 TRBV20-1
CASSDYRSGANVLTF TGTGCCAGCAGTGACTACCGATCTGGGGCCAACGTCCTGACTTTC - 15 TRBJ2-6 - TRBV12-3/TRBV12-4
CASSARRGPNEKLFF TGTGCCAGCAGTGCCCGCAGAGGTCCTAATGAAAAACTGTTTTTT once 15 TRBJ1-4 - TRBV12-3/TRBV12-4
CASSWGLDYEQYF TGTGCCAGCAGTTGGGGGTTGGACTACGAGCAGTACTTC - 13 TRBJ2-7 - TRBV27
CASRPGQGDVKTQYF TGTGCCAGCAGGCCGGGACAGGGGGATGTCAAGACCCAGTACTTC few 15 TRBJ2-5 TRBD1 TRBV28
CSAEGGLGSYEQYF TGCAGTGCCGAAGGTGGACTAGGGTCCTACGAGCAGTACTTC - 14 TRBJ2-7 TRBD2 TRBV20-1
CAPGRETEAFF TGTGCCCCCGGTCGGGAAACTGAAGCTTTCTTT - 11 TRBJ1-1 - TRBV24-1
CASNWTSWNEQFF TGTGCCAGCAACTGGACTAGCTGGAATGAGCAGTTCTTC - 13 TRBJ2-1 TRBD2 TRBV7-9
CSARDGSGLSPLHF TGCAGTGCTAGAGATGGTTCAGGCCTTTCACCCCTCCACTTT few 14 TRBJ1-6 - TRBV20-1
CASSQAKGANEQFF TGCGCCAGCAGCCAAGCTAAAGGGGCCAATGAGCAGTTCTTC - 14 TRBJ2-1 - TRBV4-3
CASSAGTGGIEQYF TGCGCCAGCAGCGCCGGGACAGGGGGTATCGAGCAGTACTTC few 14 TRBJ2-7 TRBD1 TRBV5-1
CASNLGLLSTDTQYF TGTGCCAGCAATCTTGGACTTCTTAGCACAGATACGCAGTATTTT - 15 TRBJ2-3 - TRBV7-9
CASGGAGGYEKLFF TGTGCCAGCGGGGGAGCAGGGGGTTATGAAAAACTGTTTTTT - 14 TRBJ1-4 TRBD1 TRBV9
CASSPVVGLVEELFF TGTGCCAGCAGTCCTGTTGTAGGGCTCGTAGAGGAACTGTTTTTT - 15 TRBJ1-4 - TRBV27
CASSLILRGGRDEQFF TGTGCCAGCAGCTTAATCTTACGGGGGGGCCGGGATGAGCAGTTCTTC few 16 TRBJ2-1 TRBD2 TRBV7-8
CASSLGSWYEQYF TGTGCCAGCAGCTTAGGGTCGTGGTACGAGCAGTACTTC few 13 TRBJ2-7 - TRBV7-2
CSARDLGANGASYNEQFF TGCAGTGCTAGAGATCTGGGGGCAAATGGGGCCTCCTACAATGAGCAGTTCTTC few 18 TRBJ2-1 - TRBV20-1
CASPDRETQYF TGTGCCAGCCCCGACCGGGAGACCCAGTACTTC - 11 TRBJ2-5 - TRBV7-9
CSASLRGGLSNEQFF TGCAGTGCTAGCCTCCGGGGGGGCCTGTCCAATGAGCAGTTCTTC few 15 TRBJ2-1 TRBD2 TRBV20-1
CAIGGTVSLKNTEAFF TGTGCCATCGGCGGGACAGTTAGTCTTAAGAACACTGAAGCTTTCTTT few 16 TRBJ1-1 TRBD1 TRBV7-9
CASSAGQGDRNTIYF TGTGCCAGCAGCGCGGGACAGGGTGATCGAAACACCATATATTTT - 15 TRBJ1-3 TRBD1 TRBV9
CASREREEQFF TGTGCCAGCCGCGAGCGGGAGGAGCAGTTCTTC few 11 TRBJ2-1 TRBD2 TRBV7-2
CEGGEETQYF TGTGAAGGGGGTGAAGAGACCCAGTACTTC few 10 TRBJ2-5 - TRBV2
CASSLRGGGAKNIQYF TGTGCCAGCAGCTTACGGGGAGGAGGGGCCAAAAACATTCAGTACTTC - 16 TRBJ2-4 - TRBV7-2
CASSLQGTGNEKLFF TGTGCCAGCAGCCTGCAGGGGACGGGGAATGAAAAACTGTTTTTT many 15 TRBJ1-4 - TRBV2
CASSLSFGYTQYF TGTGCCAGCAGTTTATCGTTCGGTTATACGCAGTATTTT - 13 TRBJ2-3 - TRBV27
CASSRLGQSYNEQFF TGTGCCAGCAGCCGACTGGGACAGTCCTACAATGAGCAGTTCTTC - 15 TRBJ2-1 TRBD1 TRBV14
CASSLQNNSPLHF TGTGCCAGCAGCTTACAAAATAATTCACCCCTCCACTTT - 13 TRBJ1-6 - TRBV7-3
CASSPGLAVQETQYF TGTGCCAGCAGCCCGGGACTAGCGGTTCAAGAGACCCAGTACTTC few 15 TRBJ2-5 TRBD2 TRBV3-1
CSVEGQGAKNIQYF TGCAGCGTTGAGGGACAGGGGGCCAAAAACATTCAGTACTTC many 14 TRBJ2-4 TRBD1 TRBV29-1
CASSLEQNYEQYF TGTGCCAGCAGCTTAGAGCAGAACTACGAGCAGTACTTC - 13 TRBJ2-7 - TRBV7-2
CATAGQASNEQFF TGTGCCACGGCGGGACAGGCTTCCAATGAGCAGTTCTTC many 13 TRBJ2-1 TRBD1 TRBV7-3
CASSSSSGGVYGYTF TGCGCCAGCAGCTCCAGTTCAGGGGGCGTCTATGGCTACACCTTC - 15 TRBJ1-2 TRBD1 TRBV5-1
CASSQDAAKETQYF TGCGCCAGCAGCCAAGATGCGGCCAAAGAGACCCAGTACTTC few 14 TRBJ2-5 - TRBV4-3
CASRKREKETQYF TGTGCCAGCAGGAAACGGGAGAAAGAGACCCAGTACTTC - 13 TRBJ2-5 - TRBV7-2